Below are 32 T cell receptor beta chains sequenced from a single sample in a study of monozygotic twins with inflammatory bowel disease. TCRdb reanalyzed the 5' RACE reads, giving one entry per CDR3 protein sequence and no DNA. Its clone listing holds over 200,000 distinct CDR3 sequences. Sequencing input: blood. These receptor sequences come from a human donor with ulcerative colitis or Crohn's disease, or a healthy co-twin of an affected twin (not recorded which).

V and J are TRBV15 and TRBJ2-5; no DNA is available, so the TRBD1 call from TCRdb remains unchecked. Looked up from germline, CDR1 is LNHNV and CDR2 is YYDKDF (reference sequence). This CDR3 contains 13 residues. CDR3 loop: CATSEVGGETQYF.

The CDR3: CASSYLGSRRETQYF. The rearrangement links TRBV6-5 to TRBJ2-5; the D call from TCRdb, TRBD2, cannot be confirmed without DNA. The CDR3 length is 15 residues. Germline values: CDR1 MNHEY, CDR2 SVGAGI.

J is TRBJ2-4 and V is TRBV12-3 or TRBV12-4. CDR3 size: 16 residues. The CDR3 protein is CASSFFGGPAKNIQYF.

V and J are TRBV4-1 and TRBJ1-2; absent DNA, TCRdb's TRBD1 call cannot be checked. Germline-derived CDR1 and CDR2 are MGHRA and YSYEKL. This CDR3 has 15 residues. The CDR3 is CASSQEPGTGAGYTF.

V usage is TRBV5-8 and J usage is TRBJ1-4; TCRdb gives TRBD1 as the D gene, but with no DNA this cannot be confirmed. The CDR3 consists of 16 residues. The germline V gene encodes CDR1 SGHTS and CDR2 YDEGEE. The CDR3 sequence is CASSLDIRGLNEKLFF.

The chain recombines TRBV10-2 with TRBJ1-5. The germline V gene has CDR1 WSHSY and CDR2 SAAADI. The CDR3 extends over 12 amino acids. CDR3 sequence: CASSESGLPQHF.

The rearrangement joins TRBV6-5 to TRBJ2-7; the D call from TCRdb, TRBD1, cannot be confirmed without DNA. Germline V lookup: CDR1 MNHEY, CDR2 SVGAGI. The CDR3 has 15 residues. The CDR3 here is CASRISGQGLGEQYF.

The V gene is TRBV20-1, the J gene TRBJ2-5; absent DNA, TCRdb's TRBD1 call cannot be checked. This CDR3 spans 15 amino acids. Germline V gene sequence: CDR1 DFQATT, CDR2 SNEGSKA (reference sequence). The CDR3 reads CSASSLGVDSETQYF.

The CDR3 sequence is CASGPSETQYF. The chain combines TRBV12-5 with TRBJ2-5. The CDR3 consists of 11 residues. Germline V gene lookup returns CDR1 LGHNT and CDR2 FRNRAP.

The chain recombines TRBV9 with TRBJ2-1; the TCRdb call, TRBD1, lacks DNA for checking. CDR3 length: 16 amino acids. Germline V gene sequence: CDR1 SGDLS, CDR2 YYNGEE. The CDR3 protein is CASSAGGSLGVNEQFF.

This chain joins TRBV20-1 and TRBJ1-2. This CDR3 comprises 11 residues. Germline lookup yields CDR1 DFQATT and CDR2 SNEGSKA (reference sequence). The CDR3 spells CSAEENYGYTF.

The chain carries TRBV5-1 and TRBJ2-5; TCRdb outputs TRBD1, but without DNA this stays unchecked. From germline, CDR1 is SGHRS and CDR2 YFSETQ. The CDR3 runs to 14 residues. The CDR3 loop reads CASSLSDRQETQYF.

This CDR3 reads CSAFGGGIGYEQFF. J is TRBJ2-1 and V is TRBV20-1; TCRdb indicates TRBD1, and absent DNA this call remains unverified. The CDR3 consists of 14 residues. CDR1 and CDR2 (germline): DFQATT, SNEGSKA (reference sequence).

This chain uses TRBV27 with TRBJ2-3; TCRdb's D gene call, TRBD2, goes unchecked for lack of DNA. The length of the CDR3 is 16 residues. The germline gives CDR1 MNHEY, CDR2 SMNVEV (reference sequence). CDR3 residues: CASSPSSGGSEDTQYF.

The rearrangement joins TRBV5-6 to TRBJ2-7. The CDR3 has 13 residues. Germline-derived CDR1 and CDR2 are SGHDT and YYEEEE. This CDR3 is CASSYRGLYEQYF.

The chain links TRBV11-2 to TRBJ1-3. The germline CDR1 and CDR2 sequences are SGHAT and FQNNGV. There are 15 residues in the CDR3. The CDR3 is CASSKIASSGNTIYF.

This chain connects TRBV6-5 to TRBJ2-5; TCRdb outputs TRBD2, but without DNA this stays unchecked. The CDR3 consists of 17 residues. In germline, CDR1 is MNHEY, CDR2 SVGAGI. This CDR3 reads CASSYSKPSGGQETQYF.

V and J are TRBV5-1 and TRBJ2-1; TCRdb names TRBD1, which stays unverified in the absence of DNA. The CDR3 consists of 16 residues. Germline V lookup: CDR1 SGHRS, CDR2 YFSETQ. CDR3 amino acids: CASSPRVLSSTDEQFF.

The gene calls are TRBV20-1 and TRBJ2-1; the TRBD1 assignment by TCRdb is unverifiable without DNA. The CDR3 runs 17 residues. In germline, CDR1 is DFQATT, CDR2 SNEGSKA (reference sequence). The CDR3 loop reads CSARDADILTPWNEQFF.

The chain uses TRBV5-8 and TRBJ2-1; the TCRdb D gene call, TRBD1, has no DNA to confirm it. Germline-derived CDR1 and CDR2 are SGHTS and YDEGEE. This CDR3 spans 15 amino acids. The CDR3 here is CASSFSGASYNEQFF.

The CDR3 is CASSLLLDVADTQYF. V is TRBV11-2 and J is TRBJ2-3; no DNA is available, so the TRBD2 call from TCRdb remains unchecked. This CDR3 is 15 amino acids long. Germline CDR1 and CDR2: SGHAT and FQNNGV.

The chain combines TRBV10-3 with TRBJ2-7; TCRdb designates TRBD1, a call that cannot be tested without DNA. The length of the CDR3 is 14 residues. Germline CDR1 ENHRY, CDR2 SYGVKD. The CDR3 protein is CAINSDNWDSKQYF.

The chain is built from TRBV5-1 and TRBJ2-7; TCRdb's assignment of TRBD1 cannot be checked, as there is no DNA. From germline, CDR1 is SGHRS and CDR2 YFSETQ. The CDR3 covers 14 residues. This CDR3 reads CASSFGTSSYEQYF. Together with reference TRBV5-1 and TRBJ2-7, the CDR3 gives the full variable domain: KAGVTQTPRYLIKTRGQQVTLSCSPISGHRSVSWYQQTPGQGLQFLFEYFSETQRNKGNFPGRFSGRQFSNSRSEMNVSTLELGDSALYLCASSFGTSSYEQYFGPGTRLTVT.

The rearrangement joins TRBV5-1 to TRBJ2-1; the TRBD2 assignment by TCRdb is unverifiable without DNA. CDR3 size: 15 residues. Looked up from germline, CDR1 is SGHRS and CDR2 is YFSETQ. The CDR3 is CASSLSSRGLNEQFF. The full variable domain, completed using reference TRBV5-1 and TRBJ2-1, is KAGVTQTPRYLIKTRGQQVTLSCSPISGHRSVSWYQQTPGQGLQFLFEYFSETQRNKGNFPGRFSGRQFSNSRSEMNVSTLELGDSALYLCASSLSSRGLNEQFFGPGTRLTVL.

This chain joins TRBV4-1 and TRBJ1-5; as DNA is missing, the TRBD1 call by TCRdb cannot be tested. The germline V gene encodes CDR1 MGHRA and CDR2 YSYEKL. CDR3 length: 16 residues. This CDR3 is CASSPAAEGGGQPQHF.

The gene calls are TRBV12-3 or TRBV12-4 and TRBJ2-3; the TCRdb D gene call, TRBD1, has no DNA to confirm it. The CDR3 spans 16 residues. The CDR3 reads CASSLELRGSGDTQYF.

The chain employs TRBV16 and TRBJ1-3. Germline CDR1 reads KGHSY; CDR2 reads FQNENV. This CDR3 region has 14 residues. CDR3 loop: CASRTQSSGNTIYF. The full variable domain, rest sourced from reference TRBV16 and TRBJ1-3, is GEEVAQTPKHLVRGEGQKAKLYCAPIKGHSYVFWYQQVLKNEFKFLISFQNENVFDETGMPKERFSAKCLPNSPCSLEIQATKLEDSAVYFCASRTQSSGNTIYFGEGSWLTVV.

This rearrangement joins TRBV7-2 to TRBJ2-7; the TCRdb call, TRBD1, lacks DNA for checking. Germline V CDR1 and CDR2: SGHTA, FQGNSA. The CDR3 runs to 15 residues. CDR3 in amino acids: CASRRQATIPSEQYF.

The chain couples TRBV7-9 to TRBJ2-3. The CDR3 spans 14 residues. CDR1 is SEHNR, CDR2 FQNEAQ, per germline (reference sequence). The CDR3 reads CASSTGLGTDTQYF.

The rearrangement links TRBV11-2 to TRBJ2-3; no DNA is available, so the TRBD2 call from TCRdb remains unchecked. CDR3 length equals 20 residues. From germline, CDR1 is SGHAT and CDR2 FQNNGV. CDR3: CASSLDPPGLAGGPTDTQYF.

The chain couples TRBV7-7 to TRBJ2-5. CDR1 and CDR2 from the germline V gene are SSHAT and FNYEAQ (reference sequence). CDR3 size: 14 residues. The CDR3 is CASSYRQHGETQYF. Based on the CDR3 plus reference TRBV7-7 and TRBJ2-5, the full variable domain is GAGVSQSPRYKVTKRGQDVTLRCDPISSHATLYWYQQALGQGPEFLTYFNYEAQPDKSGLPSDRFSAERPEGSISTLTIQRTEQRDSAMYRCASSYRQHGETQYFGPGTRLLVL.

The V call is TRBV5-1, the J call TRBJ2-3; as DNA is missing, the TRBD1 call by TCRdb cannot be tested. The CDR3 runs 14 residues. Germline lookup yields CDR1 SGHRS and CDR2 YFSETQ. The chain's CDR3 is CASSLEGGRDTQYF.